This T cell receptor beta chain was sequenced in a study of blood T cells in healthy people across ages. Study findings and constraints: Per million T cells, the diversity of TCR beta decreased roughly linearly as age advanced. With naive T cell percentage, TCR beta diversity showed a strong correlation. Estimates drawn from one million T cells were deemed to understate diversity.

A minimum of 6 micrograms of total RNA was extracted per sample. There are a few counts of this clonotype. The antigen is undetermined. The germline V gene encodes CDR1 DFQATT and CDR2 SNEGSKA (reference sequence). This CDR3 spans 13 amino acids. V lost 3 bases and J 4 bases, leaving 7 bases between the germline ends. PCR was performed a second time for roughly 7 to 12 cycles using a sample-barcoded 5' primer and a J-beta primer mix. One entry per CDR3 protein, called by TCRdb with MiXCR from the 5' RACE reads. The table has 1.5 million or so distinct CDR3 sequences, 42% seen once. The TCR originated in a woman under 30 in good health. What was sequenced was blood. The chain carries TRBV20-1 and TRBJ1-6; D gene uncertain. CDR3 sequence: CSARDVYNSPLHF. For the CDR3, the DNA is TGCAGTGCTAGGGACGTGTATAATTCACCCCTCCACTTT.